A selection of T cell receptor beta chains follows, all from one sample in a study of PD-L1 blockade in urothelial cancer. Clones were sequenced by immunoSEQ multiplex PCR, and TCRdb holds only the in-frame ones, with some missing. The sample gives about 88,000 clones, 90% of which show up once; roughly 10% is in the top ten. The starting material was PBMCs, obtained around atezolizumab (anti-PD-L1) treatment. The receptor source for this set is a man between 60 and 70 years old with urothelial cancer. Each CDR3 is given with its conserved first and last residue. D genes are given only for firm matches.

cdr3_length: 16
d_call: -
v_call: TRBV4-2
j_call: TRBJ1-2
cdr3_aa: CASSQDYIGAIYGYTF

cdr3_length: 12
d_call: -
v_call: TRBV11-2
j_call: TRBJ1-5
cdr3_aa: CASSSSGQPQHF

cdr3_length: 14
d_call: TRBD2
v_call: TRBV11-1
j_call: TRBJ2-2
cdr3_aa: CASSLGTRAGELFF

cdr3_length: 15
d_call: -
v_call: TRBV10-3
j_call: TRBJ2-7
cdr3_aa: CAISESNRGAIEQYF

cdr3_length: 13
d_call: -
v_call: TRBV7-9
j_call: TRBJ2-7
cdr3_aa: CASSKQQGYEQYF

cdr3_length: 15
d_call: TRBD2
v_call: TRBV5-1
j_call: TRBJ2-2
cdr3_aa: CASSPVLAGAGELFF

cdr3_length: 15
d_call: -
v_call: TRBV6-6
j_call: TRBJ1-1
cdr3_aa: CASSYSQGSNTEAFF

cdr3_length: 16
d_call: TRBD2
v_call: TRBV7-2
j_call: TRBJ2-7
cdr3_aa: CASSLDVERGAREQYF

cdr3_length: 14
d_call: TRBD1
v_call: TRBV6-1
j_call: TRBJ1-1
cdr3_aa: CASRKQGARTEAFF

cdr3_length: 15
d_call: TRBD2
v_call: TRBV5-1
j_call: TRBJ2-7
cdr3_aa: CASSLGGGRLDEQYF

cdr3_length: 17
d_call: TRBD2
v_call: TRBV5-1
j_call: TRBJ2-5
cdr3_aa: CASSLGREGRGQETQYF

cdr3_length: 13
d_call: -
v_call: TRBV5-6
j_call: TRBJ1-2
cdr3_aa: CASTLRANYGYTF

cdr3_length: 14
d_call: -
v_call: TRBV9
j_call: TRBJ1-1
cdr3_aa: CASSPHGGGTEAFF

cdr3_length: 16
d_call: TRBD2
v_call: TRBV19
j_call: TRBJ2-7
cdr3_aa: CASRPSTSGRDTSLYF

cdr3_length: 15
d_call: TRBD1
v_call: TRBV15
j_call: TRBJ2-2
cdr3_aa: CATNPDRGTTGELFF

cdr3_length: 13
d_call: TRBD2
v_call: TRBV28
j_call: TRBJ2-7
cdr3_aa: CASSTSGTYEQYF

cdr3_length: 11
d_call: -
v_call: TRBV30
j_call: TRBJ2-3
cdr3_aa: CAWSVRDTQYF

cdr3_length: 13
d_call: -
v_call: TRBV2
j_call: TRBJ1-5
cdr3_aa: CASSEGANQPQHF

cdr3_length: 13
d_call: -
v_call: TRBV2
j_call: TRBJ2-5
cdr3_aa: CASTEGDMETQYF

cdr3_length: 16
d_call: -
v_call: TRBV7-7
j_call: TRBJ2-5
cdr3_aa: CASSFYRQATPETQYF

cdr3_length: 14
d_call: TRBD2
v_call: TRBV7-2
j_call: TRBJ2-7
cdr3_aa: CASSFSAGAYEQYF

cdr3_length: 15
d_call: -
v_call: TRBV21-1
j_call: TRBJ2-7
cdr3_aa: CASSKRDRGSYEQYF

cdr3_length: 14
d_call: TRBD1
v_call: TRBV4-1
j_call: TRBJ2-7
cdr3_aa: CASSQGDRSYEQYF

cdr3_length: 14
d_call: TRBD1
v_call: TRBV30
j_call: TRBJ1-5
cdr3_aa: CAWSAGQGQQPQHF